These 13 T cell receptor beta chains share one sample of origin, sequenced in a study of cytomegalovirus exposure and HLA in healthy donors. 60 Vbeta and 13 Jbeta primers were used in PCR. Assay used: immunoSEQ multiplex PCR; TCRdb lists only in-frame clones, some missing. The sample includes 55,000 to 75,000 clones, less than 65% of them seen just once. The sample was PBMCs. The source of these receptors is a man younger than 40 in good health and CMV-seronegative.

The chain carries TRBV5-1 and TRBJ1-1; the D gene is possibly TRBD1 (6 bases). CDR1 is SGHRS and CDR2 is YFSETQ in the germline V gene. The CDR3 totals 14 residues. Deletions cut 2 bases from V and 5 bases from J, with 13 bases between. CDR3 protein: CASSLQGLGTEAFF. The CDR3 coding sequence is TGCGCCAGCAGCTTACAGGGATTAGGGACTGAAGCTTTCTTT. The variable domain in full, completed from reference TRBV5-1 and TRBJ1-1, reads KAGVTQTPRYLIKTRGQQVTLSCSPISGHRSVSWYQQTPGQGLQFLFEYFSETQRNKGNFPGRFSGRQFSNSRSEMNVSTLELGDSALYLCASSLQGLGTEAFFGQGTRLTVV.

V usage is TRBV7-6 and J usage is TRBJ2-3; a weak D match, TRBD2 (6 bases). The CDR3 length is 13 residues. Trimming left V 5 bases short and J 6 bases short, with 12 bases between. Per germline, CDR1 SGHVS and CDR2 FNYEAQ. The CDR3 nucleotides are TGTGCCAGCAGCCCCTGGGCGGGGGATACGCAGTATTTT. Translated, it gives CASSPWAGDTQYF.

This clone was counted a few times. This CDR3 reads CASGDRVPYEQYF. The CDR3 bases are TGTGCCAGCGGGGACAGGGTGCCCTACGAGCAGTACTTC. This chain joins TRBV6-1 and TRBJ2-7; 9 nucleotides match TRBD1. Trimming at V came to 8 bases and at J to 2 bases, leaving 4 bases not matched to a gene. The CDR3 sequence is 13 residues long. Germline values: CDR1 MNHNS, CDR2 SASEGT.

The chain couples TRBV6-1 to TRBJ1-2; D perhaps matches TRBD1 (5 bases). This CDR3 comprises 14 residues. The germline gives CDR1 MNHNS, CDR2 SASEGT. Trimming removed 7 bases at V and 4 bases at J, with 16 bases between. The CDR3: CASKDSVGGYGYTF. The DNA for the CDR3 is TGTGCCAGCAAGGATTCCGTGGGGGGCTATGGCTACACCTTC.

V is TRBV14 and J is TRBJ2-7, with D possibly being TRBD2 (7 bases). The germline gives CDR1 SGHDN, CDR2 FVKESK. The CDR3 spans 15 residues. The ends were cut back, 0 bases at V and 7 bases at J, with 16 bases in the middle. CDR3 sequence reads: CASSQDGRGGLEQYF. For the CDR3, the DNA is TGTGCCAGCAGCCAAGATGGGCGCGGGGGCCTGGAGCAGTACTTC.

The V gene is TRBV30, the J gene TRBJ1-5; 9 bases match TRBD1. The CDR3 totals 15 residues. V was pared by 4 bases and J by 7 bases, with 11 bases of the junction left unmatched. CDR1 and CDR2 (germline): GTSNPN, SVGIG (reference sequence). Written as DNA, the CDR3 is TGTGCCTGGAATTCGGGACAGGGTCAGTGGCAGCCCCAGCATTTT. This gives the protein CAWNSGQGQWQPQHF.

V gene TRBV7-8 combines with J gene TRBJ2-5, with 13 bases aligning to TRBD2. J gave up 8 bases and V 5 bases, and 14 bases lay outside the gene matches. The CDR3 sequence is 17 residues long. Germline loops: CDR1 SGHVS, CDR2 FQNEAQ. DNA for the CDR3: TGTGCCAGCAGCACGGGACTAGCGGGGCTCCGAGGGTACACCCAGTACTTC. This gives the protein CASSTGLAGLRGYTQYF.

The table lists this clone with a count of one. The rearrangement links TRBV19 to TRBJ1-2, with 9 bases fitting TRBD1. The CDR3 contains 14 residues. Trimming removed 10 bases from V and 8 bases from J; junction bases left unmatched: 14. Germline-derived CDR1 and CDR2 are LNHDA and SQIVND (reference sequence). This chain's CDR3 is CATRTGTGSLGYTF. CDR3 bases: TGTGCCACCAGAACCGGGACAGGGTCTTTGGGCTACACCTTC.

This clone was seen only once. This rearrangement joins TRBV25-1 to TRBJ1-1; tentatively, D is TRBD1 (6 bases). Trimming shortened V by 6 bases and J by 5 bases, and 16 bases separated the two germline ends. This CDR3 contains 14 residues. Germline lookup yields CDR1 MGHDK and CDR2 SYGVNS. CDR3 sequence: CASRQTGFGTEAFF. Here the CDR3 DNA reads TGTGCCAGCAGACAGACAGGTTTTGGTACTGAAGCTTTCTTT. The full variable domain, rest sourced from reference TRBV25-1 and TRBJ1-1, is EADIYQTPRYLVIGTGKKITLECSQTMGHDKMYWYQQDPGMELHLIHYSYGVNSTEKGDLSSESTVSRIRTEHFPLTLESARPSHTSQYLCASRQTGFGTEAFFGQGTRLTVV.

The CDR3 coding sequence is TGTGCCAGCAGCTTAGAACTAGCGGGGGGGTCGAAGACCCAGTACTTC. It yields the protein CASSLELAGGSKTQYF. This sequence joins TRBV7-9 and TRBJ2-5; 13 bases agree with TRBD2. Per germline, CDR1 SEHNR and CDR2 FQNEAQ (reference sequence). V was pared by 1 base and J by 6 bases, with 5 bases of the junction left unmatched. The CDR3 extends over 16 amino acids.

This clone was observed a few times. V is TRBV7-9 and J is TRBJ2-2; D not resolved. Trimming stripped 5 bases from V and 7 bases from J, with 17 bases between. The CDR3 length is 15 residues. Germline V gives CDR1 SEHNR, CDR2 FQNEAQ (reference sequence). CDR3 in DNA: TGTGCCAGCAGCCTCCGGCTGGAGTTGGTCGGGGAGCTGTTTTTT. This codes for CASSLRLELVGELFF. The full variable domain, its missing parts supplied by reference TRBV7-9 and TRBJ2-2, is DTGVSQNPRHKITKRGQNVTFRCDPISEHNRLYWYRQTLGQGPEFLTYFQNEAQLEKSRLLSDRFSAERPKGSFSTLEIQRTEQGDSAMYLCASSLRLELVGELFFGEGSRLTVL.

This chain links TRBV29-1 with TRBJ2-3; 7 positions match TRBD2. The length of the CDR3 is 14 residues. Germline loops: CDR1 SQVTM, CDR2 ANQGSEA. J lost 2 bases, V lost 3 bases, and 5 bases had no gene match. DNA of the CDR3: TGCAGCGTTGAGGGGGGGGAGCTCACAGATACGCAGTATTTT. It translates to CSVEGGELTDTQYF.

This clone was picked up a small number of times. V usage is TRBV5-4 and J usage is TRBJ1-5; 7 bases are shared with TRBD1. With 3 bases clipped from V and 0 bases from J, the junction kept 6 bases outside the gene matches. The CDR3 contains 16 residues. Germline assignment: CDR1 SGHNT and CDR2 YYREEE (reference sequence). CDR3 residues: CASSSGTVDSNQPQHF. CDR3 nucleotides: TGTGCCAGCAGCTCCGGGACAGTAGATAGCAATCAGCCCCAGCATTTT.